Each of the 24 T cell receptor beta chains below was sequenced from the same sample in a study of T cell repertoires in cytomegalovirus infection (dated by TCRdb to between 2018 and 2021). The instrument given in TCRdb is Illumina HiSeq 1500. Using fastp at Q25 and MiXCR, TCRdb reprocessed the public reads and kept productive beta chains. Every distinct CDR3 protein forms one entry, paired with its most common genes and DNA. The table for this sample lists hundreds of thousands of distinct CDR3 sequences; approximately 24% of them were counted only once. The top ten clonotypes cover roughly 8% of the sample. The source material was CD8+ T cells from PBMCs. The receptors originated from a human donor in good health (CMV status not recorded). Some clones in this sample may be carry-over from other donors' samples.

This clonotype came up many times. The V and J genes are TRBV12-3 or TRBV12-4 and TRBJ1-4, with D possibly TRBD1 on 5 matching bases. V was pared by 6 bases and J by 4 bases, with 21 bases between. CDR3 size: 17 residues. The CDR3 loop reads CASSQVDRGDDNEKLFF. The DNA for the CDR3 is TGTGCCAGCAGCCAGGTTGATAGGGGCGATGATAATGAAAAACTGTTTTTT.

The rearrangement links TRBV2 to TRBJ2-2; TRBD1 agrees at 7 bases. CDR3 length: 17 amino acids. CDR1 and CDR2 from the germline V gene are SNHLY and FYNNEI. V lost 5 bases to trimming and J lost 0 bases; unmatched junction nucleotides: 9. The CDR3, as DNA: TGTGCCAGCAGTCGTAGCCTGACAGGGCCGAACACCGGGGAGCTGTTTTTT. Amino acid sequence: CASSRSLTGPNTGELFF.

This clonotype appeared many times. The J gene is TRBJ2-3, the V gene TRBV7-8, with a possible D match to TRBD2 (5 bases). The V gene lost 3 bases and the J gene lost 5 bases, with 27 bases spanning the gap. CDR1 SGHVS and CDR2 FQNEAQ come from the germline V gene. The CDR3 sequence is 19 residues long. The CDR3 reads CASSLILDRTRGTRDTQYF. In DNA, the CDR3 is TGTGCCAGCAGCTTGATTCTAGACCGGACCCGGGGAACCAGAGATACGCAGTATTTT.

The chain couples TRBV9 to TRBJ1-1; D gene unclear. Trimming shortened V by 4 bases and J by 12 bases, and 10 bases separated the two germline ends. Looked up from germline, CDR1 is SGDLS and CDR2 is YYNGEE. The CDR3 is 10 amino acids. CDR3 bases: TGTGCCAGCAGCCCTCGGGCGTCTTTCTTT. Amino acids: CASSPRASFF.

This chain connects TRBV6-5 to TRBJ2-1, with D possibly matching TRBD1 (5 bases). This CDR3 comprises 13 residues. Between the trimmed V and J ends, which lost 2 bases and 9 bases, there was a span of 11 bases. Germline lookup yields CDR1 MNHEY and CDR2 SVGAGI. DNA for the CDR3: TGTGCCAGCAGTTACAGGGGCTTCGGTGAGCAGTTCTTC. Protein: CASSYRGFGEQFF.

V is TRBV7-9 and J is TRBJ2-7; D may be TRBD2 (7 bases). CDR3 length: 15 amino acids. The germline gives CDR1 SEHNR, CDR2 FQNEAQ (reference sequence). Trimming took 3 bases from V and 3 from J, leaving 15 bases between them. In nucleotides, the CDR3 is TGTGCCAGCAGCTTCCCAGGGGAGGGGATCTACGAGCAGTACTTC. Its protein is CASSFPGEGIYEQYF.

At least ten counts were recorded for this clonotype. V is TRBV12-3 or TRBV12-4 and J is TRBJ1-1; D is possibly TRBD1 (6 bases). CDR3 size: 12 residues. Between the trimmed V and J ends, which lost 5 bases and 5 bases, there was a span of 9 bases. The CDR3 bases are TGTGCCAGCAGTACAGGGTTAACTGAAGCTTTCTTT. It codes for CASSTGLTEAFF.

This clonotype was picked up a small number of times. The CDR3 here is CASSDGTGWGNEQFF. CDR3 bases: TGTGCCAGCAGTGACGGGACAGGGTGGGGGAATGAGCAGTTCTTC. The chain is built from TRBV7-9 and TRBJ2-1; 9 bases are shared with TRBD1. Per germline, CDR1 SEHNR and CDR2 FQNEAQ (reference sequence). CDR3 length equals 15 residues. V dropped 6 bases and J dropped 7; count of bases not matched to a gene: 10.

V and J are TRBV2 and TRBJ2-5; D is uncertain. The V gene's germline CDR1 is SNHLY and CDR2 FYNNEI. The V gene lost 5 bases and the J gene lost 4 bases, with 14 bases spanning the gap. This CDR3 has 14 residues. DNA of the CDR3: TGTGCCAGCAGTTCAGTAGGTGTGGGAGAGACCCAGTACTTC. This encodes CASSSVGVGETQYF.

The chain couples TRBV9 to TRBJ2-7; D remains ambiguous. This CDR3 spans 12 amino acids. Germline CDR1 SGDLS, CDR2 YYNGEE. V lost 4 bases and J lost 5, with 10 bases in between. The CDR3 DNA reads TGTGCCAGCAGCCGCCCCGACAACGAGCAGTACTTC. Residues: CASSRPDNEQYF.

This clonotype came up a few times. The CDR3 nucleotides are TGCAGTGCTAGGAAACAGGGTAACTACGAGCAGTACGTC. Translating it yields CSARKQGNYEQYV. This chain uses TRBV20-1 with TRBJ2-7; D might be TRBD1 (6 bases). The V gene's germline CDR1 is DFQATT and CDR2 SNEGSKA (reference sequence). The V gene lost 3 bases and the J gene lost 3 bases, with 12 bases spanning the gap. This CDR3 contains 13 residues.

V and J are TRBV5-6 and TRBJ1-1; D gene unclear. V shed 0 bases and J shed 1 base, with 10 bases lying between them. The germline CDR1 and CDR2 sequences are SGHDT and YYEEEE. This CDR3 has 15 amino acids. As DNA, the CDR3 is TGTGCCAGCAGCTTGGTCAAAGGTGGGAACACTGAAGCTTTCTTT. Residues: CASSLVKGGNTEAFF.

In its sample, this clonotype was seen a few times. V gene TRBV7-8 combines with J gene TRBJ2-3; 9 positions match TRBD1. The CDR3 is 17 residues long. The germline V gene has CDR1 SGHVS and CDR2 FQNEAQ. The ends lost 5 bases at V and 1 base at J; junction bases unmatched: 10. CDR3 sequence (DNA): TGTGCCAGCAGCATCCGGGACAGGGCGTTTCGCACAGATACGCAGTATTTT. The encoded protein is CASSIRDRAFRTDTQYF.

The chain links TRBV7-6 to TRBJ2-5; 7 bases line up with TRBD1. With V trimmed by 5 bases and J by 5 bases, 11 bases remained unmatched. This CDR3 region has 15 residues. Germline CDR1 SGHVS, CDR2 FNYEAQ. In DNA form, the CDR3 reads TGTGCCAGCAGCCCGTTGACAGGGAATCCTGAGACCCAGTACTTC. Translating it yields CASSPLTGNPETQYF.

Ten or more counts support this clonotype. The CDR3 sequence: CASDDRGSNQPQHF. The CDR3 DNA reads as TGTGCCAGCGATGACAGGGGTAGCAATCAGCCCCAGCATTTT. This chain uses TRBV6-1 with TRBJ1-5, with 8 bases aligning to TRBD1. The germline gives CDR1 MNHNS, CDR2 SASEGT. The ends lost 8 bases at V and 0 bases at J; junction bases unmatched: 3. CDR3 length: 14 residues.

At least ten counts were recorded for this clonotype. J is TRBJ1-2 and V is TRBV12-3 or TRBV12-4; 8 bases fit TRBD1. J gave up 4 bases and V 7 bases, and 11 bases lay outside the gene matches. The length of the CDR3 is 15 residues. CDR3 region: CASTHSQGAIYGYTF. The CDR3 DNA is TGTGCCAGCACCCACTCGCAGGGGGCGATCTATGGCTACACCTTC.

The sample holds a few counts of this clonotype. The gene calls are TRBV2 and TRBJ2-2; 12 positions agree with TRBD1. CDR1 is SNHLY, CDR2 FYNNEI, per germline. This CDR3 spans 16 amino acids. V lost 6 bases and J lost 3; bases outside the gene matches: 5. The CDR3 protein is CASRVRDRGHTGELFF. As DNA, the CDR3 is TGTGCCAGCAGGGTCCGGGACAGGGGGCACACCGGGGAGCTGTTTTTT.

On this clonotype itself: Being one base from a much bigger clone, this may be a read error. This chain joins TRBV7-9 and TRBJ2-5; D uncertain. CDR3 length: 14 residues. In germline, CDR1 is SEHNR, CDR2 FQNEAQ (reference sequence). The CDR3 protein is CANSPPTPQETQYF. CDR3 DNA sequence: TGTGCCAACAGCCCTCCCACACCCCAAGAGACCCAGTACTTC.

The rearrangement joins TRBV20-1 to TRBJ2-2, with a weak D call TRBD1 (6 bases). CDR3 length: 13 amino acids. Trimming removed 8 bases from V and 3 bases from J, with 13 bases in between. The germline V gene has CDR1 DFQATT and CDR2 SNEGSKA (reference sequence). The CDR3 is CSPQEGDTGELFF. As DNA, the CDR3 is TGCAGTCCACAAGAGGGGGACACCGGGGAGCTGTTTTTT.

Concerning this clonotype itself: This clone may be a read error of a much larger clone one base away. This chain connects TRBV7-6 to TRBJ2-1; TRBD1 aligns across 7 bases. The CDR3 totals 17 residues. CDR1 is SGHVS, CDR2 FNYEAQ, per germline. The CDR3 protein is CVSSSPGGNLPYNEQFF. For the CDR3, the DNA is TGTGTCAGCAGCTCCCCAGGGGGAAACCTTCCCTACAATGAGCAGTTCTTC.

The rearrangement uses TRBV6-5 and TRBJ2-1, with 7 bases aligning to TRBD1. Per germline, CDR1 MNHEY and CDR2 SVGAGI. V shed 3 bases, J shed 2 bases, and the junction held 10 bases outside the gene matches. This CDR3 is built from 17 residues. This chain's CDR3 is CASSYMGTDYTYNEQFF. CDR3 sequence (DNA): TGTGCCAGCAGTTATATGGGGACAGATTATACCTACAATGAGCAGTTCTTC.

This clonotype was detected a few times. The CDR3: CASSQGEASSYGYTF. The DNA of the CDR3 is TGTGCCAGCAGCCAAGGGGAGGCGAGTTCCTATGGCTACACCTTC. V gene TRBV7-2 combines with J gene TRBJ1-2; D is perhaps TRBD1 (5 bases). The CDR3 runs to 15 residues. V lost 5 bases, J lost 4 bases, and 17 bases lay in between. The germline V gene has CDR1 SGHTA and CDR2 FQGNSA.

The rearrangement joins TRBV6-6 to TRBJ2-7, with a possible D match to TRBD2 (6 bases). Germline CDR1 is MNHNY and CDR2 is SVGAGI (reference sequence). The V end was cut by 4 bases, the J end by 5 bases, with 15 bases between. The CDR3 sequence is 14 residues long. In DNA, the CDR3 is TGTGCCAGCAGTTCGCCGGGGGTTGTGGACGAGCAGTACTTC. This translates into CASSSPGVVDEQYF.

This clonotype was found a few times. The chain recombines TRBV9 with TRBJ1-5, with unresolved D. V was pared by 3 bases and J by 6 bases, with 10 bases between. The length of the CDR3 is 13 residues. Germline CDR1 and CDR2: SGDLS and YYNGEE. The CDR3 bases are TGTGCCAGCAGCGCTTCGGTGGGTCAGCCCCAGCATTTT. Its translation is CASSASVGQPQHF.